This is a list of T cell receptor beta chains from one sample in a study of cytomegalovirus exposure and HLA in healthy donors. Sequencing was performed with immunoSEQ multiplex PCR; in TCRdb, only in-frame clones are kept and a portion is missing. The profile shows around 160,000 clones, around 75% of them singletons. The sequencing sample was made of PBMCs. The receptors stem from a man between 18 and 29 years old in good health and CMV-seropositive. Each CDR3 is given with its conserved first and last residue. Fields, in order: CDR3 protein, CDR3 DNA, D gene, V gene, J gene, clone size. The D gene is left open where the match is weak. Expanded clones are given a class, and other clones once, few, many or no size at all.

CDR3: CASSTYRGANTGELFF
DNA: TGTGCCAGCAGCACTTACAGGGGGGCGAACACCGGGGAGCTGTTTTTT
D: TRBD1
V: TRBV7-2
J: TRBJ2-2
size: .

CDR3: CASGTGDGYTF
DNA: TGTGCCAGCGGGACAGGCGATGGCTACACCTTC
D: TRBD1
V: TRBV6-1
J: TRBJ1-2
size: few

CDR3: CASSEEIGGVGETQYF
DNA: TGTGCCAGCAGTGAAGAAATTGGCGGGGTAGGGGAGACCCAGTACTTC
D: .
V: TRBV6-1
J: TRBJ2-5
size: .

CDR3: CASSLVTSGRGETQYF
DNA: TGCGCCAGCAGCTTGGTGACTAGCGGGAGGGGGGAGACCCAGTACTTC
D: TRBD2
V: TRBV5-1
J: TRBJ2-5
size: .

CDR3: CASSSILNTEAFF
DNA: TGCGCCAGCAGCTCAATCCTGAACACTGAAGCTTTCTTT
D: .
V: TRBV5-1
J: TRBJ1-1
size: once

CDR3: CASSVGKLFF
DNA: TGTGCCAGCAGTGTGGGCAAACTGTTTTTT
D: .
V: TRBV2
J: TRBJ1-4
size: .

CDR3: CASSQGQGDDTGELFF
DNA: TGTGCCAGCAGCCAAGGACAGGGGGACGACACCGGGGAGCTGTTTTTT
D: TRBD1
V: TRBV4-2
J: TRBJ2-2
size: .

CDR3: CASNAGTSGSSYNEQFF
DNA: TGTGCCAGCAACGCCGGGACTAGCGGGAGCTCCTACAATGAGCAGTTCTTC
D: TRBD2
V: TRBV11-3
J: TRBJ2-1
size: .

CDR3: CASSEPPRVATQETQYF
DNA: TGTGCCAGCAGTGAACCCCCTCGGGTGGCGACCCAAGAGACCCAGTACTTC
D: .
V: TRBV2
J: TRBJ2-5
size: .

CDR3: CASRGTSGFYNEQFF
DNA: TGTGCCAGCAGGGGGACTAGCGGGTTTTACAATGAGCAGTTCTTC
D: TRBD2
V: TRBV6-1
J: TRBJ2-1
size: .

CDR3: CAISLGLGGGETQYF
DNA: TGTGCCATCAGTCTAGGTTTGGGCGGCGGGGAGACCCAGTACTTC
D: .
V: TRBV10-3
J: TRBJ2-5
size: .

CDR3: CASSLAGTIYF
DNA: TGTGCCAGCAGCTTAGCGGGCACCATATATTTT
D: .
V: TRBV11-2
J: TRBJ1-3
size: few

CDR3: CASSFWGGSGNTGELFF
DNA: TGTGCCAGCAGTTTTTGGGGGGGGTCAGGGAACACCGGGGAGCTGTTTTTT
D: TRBD2
V: TRBV27
J: TRBJ2-2
size: .

CDR3: CASSGRGREGMNTEAFF
DNA: TGTGCCAGCAGCGGACGAGGGAGGGAAGGGATGAACACTGAAGCTTTCTTT
D: .
V: TRBV7-9
J: TRBJ1-1
size: .